Described below is a single TCR beta chain sequence and its context. This clonotype was seen repeatedly, ten times or more. Its antigen is unknown. Qualities for individual bases were not recorded, and no much larger clone is one base off. The run used an Illumina HiSeq 1500. TCRdb passed the public sequencing reads through fastp at Q25 and MiXCR, retaining productive beta sequences. Each CDR3 protein gets just one entry, which takes the most common genes and DNA from the rows behind it. The table for this sample lists under 90,000 distinct CDR3 sequences; approximately 24% of them were counted only once. The top ten clones comprise 79% of the sample. CDR1 MNHNS and CDR2 SASEGT were looked up in the germline V gene. The CDR3 measures 13 amino acids from cysteine to phenylalanine. Left in the record is the CDR3 DNA by itself, 39 bases read in frame from the first base. Clipping removes 7 bases from V and 9 bases from J, with 3 as the unmatched junction base count.

This specimen belongs to a study of T cell repertoires in cytomegalovirus infection (dated by TCRdb to between 2018 and 2021). About the study as a whole: The HLA type of each donor mattered for the analysis, because public TCR beta signatures pointed to carriage of CMV infection along with the matching HLA type. What the authors observed across the whole study: In both this cohort and an independent cohort of over 350 donors, the cumulative frequency of public TCR beta family members distinguished carriers of CMV infection plus the relevant HLA type. In the ex vivo response, HLA-C-restricted CMV-specific TCR beta clonotypes were dominant, and in two of eight donors the single most frequent clonotype came from this HLA-C-restricted group.

The rearrangement combines TRBV6-1 with TRBJ2-3, and 14 bases in between align with TRBD2. The receptor was isolated from a human donor in good health (CMV status not recorded). Some clones in this sample may be carry-over from other donors' samples. Sample: PBMCs, sequenced either directly or after in vitro stimulation (not recorded which). The CDR3 loop reads CASTRTSGGTQYF. The nucleotides read TGTGCCAGCACCCGGACTAGCGGGGGGACGCAGTATTTT.